This T cell receptor beta chain was retrieved from a study of blood T cells in healthy people across ages (dated by TCRdb to about 2015). A note on the overall study: In model experiments, template switching captured about one uniquely barcoded TCR beta cDNA molecule for every two T cells. To track age-related changes in TCR beta repertoire diversity, the study relied on deep sequencing normalized with unique cDNA molecular identifiers. Donors were grouped into four age groups: young (average approximately 16 years), middle-aged (roughly 40), aged (around 62) and long-lived (just over 80). Two additional independent replicas of 1 million unique cDNA reads from the same blood draw were analyzed for two donors (one aged 18 to 30 and one aged 80 or older).

The CDR3 runs 16 residues from the cysteine to the phenylalanine. CDR3 DNA is the only sequence kept; it has 48 bases, read in frame from the first base. Germline trimming amounts to 5 bases on V and 2 bases on J, with 6 as the count of junction bases outside the gene matches. On the study overall, not on this receptor specifically: Estimates of total diversity from one million sequenced T cells were regarded as lower bounds and underestimates. Observed TCR beta diversity per million T cells fell roughly linearly with age, and a significant reduction was already apparent by age roughly 40. Since profiling was done on bulk unsorted PBMCs, naive and antigen-experienced compartments could not be conclusively compared. Compared with the aged group, the long-lived group had more naive CD4+ T cells, fewer expanded clones and increased TCR diversity, a pattern suggesting age selection. Because the CMV infection status of the donors was unknown, age-related changes in expanded clonotypes may potentially have been confounded. The percentage of naive T cells measured by flow cytometry correlated strongly with observed TCR beta diversity.

Donors were 35 to 40 systemically healthy Caucasian individuals from Russia aged about 6 to 100 years. Each donor gave 8 to 10 milliliters of peripheral blood, drawn into EDTA-treated Vacutainer tubes. Ficoll-Paque density-gradient centrifugation was used to isolate PBMCs, with at least 6.5 million per sample. Total RNA was extracted from PBMCs with Trizol reagent, with at least 5 micrograms obtained per sample. Naive CD45RAhigh/CD27high T cell percentages were measured by flow cytometry on a PBMC aliquot from every donor. Library preparation used 5' RACE. Sequencing relied on an Illumina HiSeq 2500. A second PCR of roughly 7 to 11 cycles was run with a J-beta primer mix and a sample-barcoded 5' primer. Each TCR beta cDNA molecule received a unique molecular identifier from a template-switch 5' adaptor carrying 12 random nucleotides. At least 3 million CDR3-containing paired-end reads were obtained from each sample. All of the RNA was converted into first-strand cDNA using the Mint cDNA synthesis kit, with a TRBC-specific oligonucleotide serving as the primer. Following uracil-DNA glycosylase treatment, all cDNA underwent a first 18-cycle PCR with the universal primers M1SS and BC2_uni_R. The authors' pipeline ran thus. Normalization of each sample was performed by random selection of 1 million high-quality reads, each carrying a distinct molecular identifier. Reads with shared molecular identifiers were discarded instead of being binned into consensus sequences. MiTCR, run with a Q25 quality threshold and the strictest error-elimination algorithm, handled CDR3 identification, clonotype clustering and error correction. Lower-bound total TCR beta diversity was estimated with a nonparametric unseen species model using Euler transformation. Through fastp at Q25 and MiXCR, TCRdb rebuilt clones from the public reads, retaining in-frame beta chains. A single entry per CDR3 protein holds the most common genes and DNA from its merged rows. These V and J calls are TCRdb output, not the study's own analysis. The sample has some 890,000 distinct CDR3 sequences on record, 25% to 30% of them singletons. The ten largest clonotypes hold 10% of the sample.

In the case of this clonotype: Its specific antigen is unknown. The record has no base qualities; no much larger clone is one base away.

This sample was shared with a second study, whose subject was T cells of mothers and their children. Per that second paper: Donors were nine systemically healthy Caucasian individuals: three mothers and their six children. cDNA synthesis used all of the extracted RNA, with roughly 1.6 ug of RNA in each 15 ul reaction. In the second PCR, sample barcodes and 2-4 random nucleotides were introduced via the M1S primer. Each mother yielded over 9.5 million TCR beta CDR3 reads and each child roughly 3.1 million reads. Thymic selection shapes the output of TCR recombination in a similar way in related and unrelated pairs, and inherited differences have a minor effect. Related mother-child pairs always showed normalized repertoire overlap that was slightly higher than in unrelated mother-child pairs, though the difference was never significant. No persistent microchimeric T cell clones were detected, at a sensitivity of around 97 clones per million clonotypes. In the study, deep NGS was used to compare the TCR beta repertoires of mothers and children, and features distinguishing related mother-child pairs from unrelated individuals were sought. Mothers averaged approximately 41 +/- 4 years of age and children averaged about 10 +/- 4 years. After adapters were ligated using NEBNext reagents, the libraries underwent 100+100 nt paired-end sequencing on an Illumina HiSeq 2000. To prevent cross-contamination, the mother and child libraries were prepared one month apart and sequenced in separate runs. For each donor, somewhere between about 450,000 and 2,100,000 distinct TCR beta clonotypes were identified. Naive TCR beta clonotypes were estimated from low-frequency clonotypes matched to each donor's FACS-determined naive share, without sorting.

The chain uses TRBV12-3 or TRBV12-4 and TRBJ2-3, and 11 junction bases match TRBD2. The sequence came from a woman aged 40 to 50 in good health. Sequenced: blood. The DNA sequence reads TGTGCCAGCAGTCCAAGACTAGCGGGGACCACAGATACGCAGTATTTT. Its coded protein is CASSPRLAGTTDTQYF.